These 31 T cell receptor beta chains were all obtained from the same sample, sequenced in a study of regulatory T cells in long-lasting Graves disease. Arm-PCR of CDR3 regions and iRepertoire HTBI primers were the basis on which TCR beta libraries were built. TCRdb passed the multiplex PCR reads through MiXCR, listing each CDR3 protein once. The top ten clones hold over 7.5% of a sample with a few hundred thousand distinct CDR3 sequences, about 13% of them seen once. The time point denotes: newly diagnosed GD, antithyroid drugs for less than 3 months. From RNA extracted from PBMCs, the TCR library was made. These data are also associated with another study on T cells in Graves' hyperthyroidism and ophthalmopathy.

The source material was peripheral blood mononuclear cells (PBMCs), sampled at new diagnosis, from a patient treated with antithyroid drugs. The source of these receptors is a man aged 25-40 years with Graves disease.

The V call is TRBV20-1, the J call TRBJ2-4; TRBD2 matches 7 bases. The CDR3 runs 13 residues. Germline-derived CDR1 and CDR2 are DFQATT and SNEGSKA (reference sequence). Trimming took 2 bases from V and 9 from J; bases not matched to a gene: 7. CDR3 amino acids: CSARSRELGIQYF. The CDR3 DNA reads TGCAGTGCTAGATCGCGGGAGCTGGGCATTCAGTACTTC.

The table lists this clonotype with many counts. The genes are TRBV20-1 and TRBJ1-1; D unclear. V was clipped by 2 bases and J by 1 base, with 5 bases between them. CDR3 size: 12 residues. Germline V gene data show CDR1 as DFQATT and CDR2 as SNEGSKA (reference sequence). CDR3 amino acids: CSARRQNTEAFF. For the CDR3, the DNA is TGCAGTGCTAGAAGACAGAACACTGAAGCTTTCTTT.

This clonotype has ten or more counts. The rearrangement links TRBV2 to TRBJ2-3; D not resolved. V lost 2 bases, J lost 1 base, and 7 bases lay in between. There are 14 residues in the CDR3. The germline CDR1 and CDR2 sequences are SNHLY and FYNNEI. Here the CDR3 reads CASSEWAGTDTQYF. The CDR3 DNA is TGTGCCAGCAGTGAATGGGCGGGCACAGATACGCAGTATTTT.

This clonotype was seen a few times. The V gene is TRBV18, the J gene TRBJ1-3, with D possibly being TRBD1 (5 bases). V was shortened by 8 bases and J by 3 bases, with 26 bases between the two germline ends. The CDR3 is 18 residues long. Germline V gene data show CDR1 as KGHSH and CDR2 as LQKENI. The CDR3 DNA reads TGTGCCAGCCGTCCGCCAGGGCCCACCTCAGAGCTTGGAAACACCATATATTTT. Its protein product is CASRPPGPTSELGNTIYF.

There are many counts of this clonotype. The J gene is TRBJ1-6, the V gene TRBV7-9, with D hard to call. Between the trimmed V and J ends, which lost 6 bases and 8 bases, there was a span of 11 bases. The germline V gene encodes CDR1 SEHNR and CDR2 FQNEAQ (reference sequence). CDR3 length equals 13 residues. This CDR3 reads CASRLTRDSPLHF. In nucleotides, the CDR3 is TGTGCCAGCAGGTTAACGAGGGATTCACCCCTCCACTTT.

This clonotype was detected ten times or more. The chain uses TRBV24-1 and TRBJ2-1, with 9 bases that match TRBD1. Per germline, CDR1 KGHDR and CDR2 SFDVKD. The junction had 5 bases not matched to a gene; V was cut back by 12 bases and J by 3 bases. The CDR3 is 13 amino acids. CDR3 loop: CASRDRDYNEQFF. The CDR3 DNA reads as TGTGCCTCGAGGGACAGGGACTACAATGAGCAGTTCTTC.

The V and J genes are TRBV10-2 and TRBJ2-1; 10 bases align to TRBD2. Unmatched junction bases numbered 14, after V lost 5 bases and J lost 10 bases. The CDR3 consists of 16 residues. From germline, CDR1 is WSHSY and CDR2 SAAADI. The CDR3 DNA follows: TGCGCCAGCAGTCCTCAAGCGGGAGGGCCGGGAGGAGAGCAGTTCTTC. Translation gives CASSPQAGGPGGEQFF.

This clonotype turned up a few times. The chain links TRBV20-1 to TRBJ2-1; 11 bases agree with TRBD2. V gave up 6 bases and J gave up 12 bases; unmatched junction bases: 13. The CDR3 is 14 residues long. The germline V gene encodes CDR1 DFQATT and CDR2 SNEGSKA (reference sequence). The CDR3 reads CSAQTSGRGKVQFF. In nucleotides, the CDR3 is TGCAGTGCGCAAACTAGCGGGAGAGGGAAGGTGCAGTTCTTC.

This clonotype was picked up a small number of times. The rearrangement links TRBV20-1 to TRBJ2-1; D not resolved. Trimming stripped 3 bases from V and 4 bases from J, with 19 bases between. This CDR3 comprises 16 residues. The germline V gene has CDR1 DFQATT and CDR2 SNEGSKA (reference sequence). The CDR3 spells CSARAESPSYYNEQFF. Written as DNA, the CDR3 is TGCAGTGCTAGGGCTGAGAGCCCTTCGTATTACAATGAGCAGTTCTTC.

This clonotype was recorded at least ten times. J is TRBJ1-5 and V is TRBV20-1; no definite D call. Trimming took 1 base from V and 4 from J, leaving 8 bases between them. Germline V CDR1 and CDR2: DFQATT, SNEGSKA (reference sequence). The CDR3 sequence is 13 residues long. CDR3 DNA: TGCAGTGCTAGAGGGCGGATTAATCAGCCCCAGCATTTT. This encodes CSARGRINQPQHF.

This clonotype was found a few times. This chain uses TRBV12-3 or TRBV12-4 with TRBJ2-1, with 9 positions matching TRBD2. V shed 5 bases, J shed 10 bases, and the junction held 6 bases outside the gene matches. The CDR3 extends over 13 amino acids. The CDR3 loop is CASSRGLAREQFF. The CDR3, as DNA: TGTGCCAGCAGTCGCGGACTAGCGAGAGAGCAGTTCTTC.

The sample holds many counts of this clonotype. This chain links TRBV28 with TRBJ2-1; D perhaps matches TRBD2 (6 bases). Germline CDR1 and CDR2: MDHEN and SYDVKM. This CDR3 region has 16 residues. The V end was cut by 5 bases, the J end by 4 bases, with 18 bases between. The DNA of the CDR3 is TGTGCCAGCAGTCCCCTCGGGACTCCGAGGTACAATGAGCAGTTCTTC. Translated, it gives CASSPLGTPRYNEQFF.

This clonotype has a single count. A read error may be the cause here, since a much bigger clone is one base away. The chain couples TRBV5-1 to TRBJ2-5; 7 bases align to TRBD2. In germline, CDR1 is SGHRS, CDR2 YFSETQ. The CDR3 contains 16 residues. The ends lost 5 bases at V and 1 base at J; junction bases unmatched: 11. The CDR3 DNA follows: TGCGCCAGCAGATTCGGGGCTAGCGGACTCCAAGAGACCCAGTACTTC. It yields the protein CASRFGASGLQETQYF.

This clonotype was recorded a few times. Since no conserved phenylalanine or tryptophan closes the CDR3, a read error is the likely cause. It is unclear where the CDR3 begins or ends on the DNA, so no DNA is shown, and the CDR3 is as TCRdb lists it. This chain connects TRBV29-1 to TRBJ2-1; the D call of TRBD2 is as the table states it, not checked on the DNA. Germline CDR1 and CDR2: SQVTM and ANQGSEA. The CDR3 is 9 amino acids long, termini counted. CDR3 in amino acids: CSAEAGGLV.

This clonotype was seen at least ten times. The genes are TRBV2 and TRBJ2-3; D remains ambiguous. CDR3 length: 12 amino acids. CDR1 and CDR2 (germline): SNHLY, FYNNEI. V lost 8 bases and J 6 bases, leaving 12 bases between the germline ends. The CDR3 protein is CASLRVRDTQYF. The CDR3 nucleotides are TGTGCCAGCTTACGAGTGAGGGATACGCAGTATTTT.

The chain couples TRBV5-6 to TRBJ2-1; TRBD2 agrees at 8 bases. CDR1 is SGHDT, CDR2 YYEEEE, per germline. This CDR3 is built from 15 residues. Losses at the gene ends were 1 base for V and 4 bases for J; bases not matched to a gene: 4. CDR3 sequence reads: CASSLLSGTYNEQFF. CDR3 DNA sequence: TGTGCCAGCAGCTTGCTTAGCGGGACGTACAATGAGCAGTTCTTC.

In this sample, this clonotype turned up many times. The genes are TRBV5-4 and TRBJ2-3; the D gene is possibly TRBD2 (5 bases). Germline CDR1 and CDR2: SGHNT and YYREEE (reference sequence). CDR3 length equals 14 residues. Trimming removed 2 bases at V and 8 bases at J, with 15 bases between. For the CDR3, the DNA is TGTGCCAGCAGCTTTGGCGGGTTGAAGGGTACGCAGTATTTT. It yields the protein CASSFGGLKGTQYF.

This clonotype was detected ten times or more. The CDR3 is CASSSTSGRARQYF. DNA of the CDR3: TGTGCCAGCAGCTCGACTAGCGGGAGGGCCAGGCAGTACTTC. The chain has TRBV28 and TRBJ2-7; 14 bases map to TRBD2. Germline V lookup: CDR1 MDHEN, CDR2 SYDVKM. This CDR3 contains 14 residues. The V segment lost 6 bases and the J segment 9 bases; nucleotides outside the gene matches: 7.

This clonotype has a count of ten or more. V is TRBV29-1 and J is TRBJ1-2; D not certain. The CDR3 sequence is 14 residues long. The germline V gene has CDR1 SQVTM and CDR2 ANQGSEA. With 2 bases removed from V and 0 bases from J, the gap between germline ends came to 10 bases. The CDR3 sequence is CSVESPRTNYGYTF. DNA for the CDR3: TGCAGCGTTGAATCTCCCAGGACTAACTATGGCTACACCTTC.

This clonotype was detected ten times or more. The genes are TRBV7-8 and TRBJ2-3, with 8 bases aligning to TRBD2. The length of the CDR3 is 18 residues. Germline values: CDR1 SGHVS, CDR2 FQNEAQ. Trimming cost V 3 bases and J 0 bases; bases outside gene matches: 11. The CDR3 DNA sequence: TGTGCCAGCAGCTTGGGGGGGTTAAGCGGGAGAAGCACAGATACGCAGTATTTT. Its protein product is CASSLGGLSGRSTDTQYF.

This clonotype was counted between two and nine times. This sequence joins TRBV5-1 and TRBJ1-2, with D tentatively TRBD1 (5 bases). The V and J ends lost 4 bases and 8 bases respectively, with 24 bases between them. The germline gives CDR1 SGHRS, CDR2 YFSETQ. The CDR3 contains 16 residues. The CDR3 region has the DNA TGCGCCAGCAGCACTCCATCCGGGACGGGATTTGACGGCTACACCTTC. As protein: CASSTPSGTGFDGYTF.

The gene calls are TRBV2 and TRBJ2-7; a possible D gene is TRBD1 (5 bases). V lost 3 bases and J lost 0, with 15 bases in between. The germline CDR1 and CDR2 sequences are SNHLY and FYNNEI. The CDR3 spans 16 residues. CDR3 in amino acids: CASSDVGHQSSYEQYF. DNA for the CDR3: TGTGCCAGCAGTGATGTGGGGCACCAAAGCTCCTACGAGCAGTACTTC.

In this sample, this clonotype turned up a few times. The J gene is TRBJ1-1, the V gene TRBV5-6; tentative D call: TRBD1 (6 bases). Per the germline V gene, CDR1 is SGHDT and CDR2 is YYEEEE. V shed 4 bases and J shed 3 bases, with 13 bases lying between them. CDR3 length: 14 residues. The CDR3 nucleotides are TGTGCCAGCAGCAGAGGGGGGGCGTACACTGAAGCTTTCTTT. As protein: CASSRGGAYTEAFF.

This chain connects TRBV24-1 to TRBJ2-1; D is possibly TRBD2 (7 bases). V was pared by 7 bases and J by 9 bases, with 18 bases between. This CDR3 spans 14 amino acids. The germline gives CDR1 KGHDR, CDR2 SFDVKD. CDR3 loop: CATRPGAGEGEQFF. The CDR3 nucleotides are TGTGCCACCAGACCAGGGGCGGGAGAGGGTGAGCAGTTCTTC.

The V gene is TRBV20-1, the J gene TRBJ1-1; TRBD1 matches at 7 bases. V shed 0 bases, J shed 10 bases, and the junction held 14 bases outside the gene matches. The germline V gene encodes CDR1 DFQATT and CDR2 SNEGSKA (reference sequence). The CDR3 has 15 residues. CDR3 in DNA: TGCAGTGCTAGAGATCTACAGGGGCGCGGACTTTCAGCTTTCTTT. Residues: CSARDLQGRGLSAFF.

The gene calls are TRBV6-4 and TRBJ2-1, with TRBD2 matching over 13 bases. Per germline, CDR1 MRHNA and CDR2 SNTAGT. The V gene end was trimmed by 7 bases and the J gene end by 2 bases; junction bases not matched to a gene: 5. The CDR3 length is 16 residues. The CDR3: CASNPGTSGTYNEQFF. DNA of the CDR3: TGTGCCAGCAACCCAGGGACTAGCGGGACCTACAATGAGCAGTTCTTC.

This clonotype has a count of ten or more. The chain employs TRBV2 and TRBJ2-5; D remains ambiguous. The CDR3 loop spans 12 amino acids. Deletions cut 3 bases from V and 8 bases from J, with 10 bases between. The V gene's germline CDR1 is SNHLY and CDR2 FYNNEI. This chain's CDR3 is CASSDDSQTQYF. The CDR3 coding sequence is TGTGCCAGCAGTGATGATAGCCAAACCCAGTACTTC.

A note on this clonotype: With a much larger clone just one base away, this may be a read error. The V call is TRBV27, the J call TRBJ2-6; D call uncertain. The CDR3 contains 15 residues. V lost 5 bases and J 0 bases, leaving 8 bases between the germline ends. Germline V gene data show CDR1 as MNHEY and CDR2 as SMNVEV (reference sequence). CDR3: CASSALPSGANVLTF. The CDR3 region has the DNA TGTGCCAGCAGTGCGCTCCCCTCTGGGGCCAACGTCCTGACTTTC. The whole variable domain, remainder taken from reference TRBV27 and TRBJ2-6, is EAQVTQNPRYLITVTGKKLTVTCSQNMNHEYMSWYRQDPGLGLRQIYYSMNVEVTDKGDVPEGYKVSRKEKRNFPLILESPSPNQTSLYFCASSALPSGANVLTFGAGSRLTVL.

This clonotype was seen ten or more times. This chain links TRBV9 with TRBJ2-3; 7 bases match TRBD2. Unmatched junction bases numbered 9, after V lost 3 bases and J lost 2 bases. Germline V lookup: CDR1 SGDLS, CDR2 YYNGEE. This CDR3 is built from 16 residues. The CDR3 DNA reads TGTGCCAGCAGCGATGACGGGGGGTCCGACACAGATACGCAGTATTTT. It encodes CASSDDGGSDTDTQYF.

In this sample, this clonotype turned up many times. CDR3 DNA sequence: TGCAGCGTTGAATCCCTAGCGGGATTCTCCTACAATGAGCAGTTCTTC. It codes for CSVESLAGFSYNEQFF. This chain uses TRBV29-1 with TRBJ2-1; the match to TRBD2 covers 9 bases. The CDR3 is 16 residues long. V gave up 2 bases and J gave up 0 bases; unmatched junction bases: 5. Germline assignment: CDR1 SQVTM and CDR2 ANQGSEA.

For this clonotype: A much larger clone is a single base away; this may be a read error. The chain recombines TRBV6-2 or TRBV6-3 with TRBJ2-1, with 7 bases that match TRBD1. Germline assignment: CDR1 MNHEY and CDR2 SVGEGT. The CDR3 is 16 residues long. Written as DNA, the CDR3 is TGTGCCAGCAGACCTCTCAGGGGGACAGCCTACAGTGAGCAGTTCTTC. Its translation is CASRPLRGTAYSEQFF.